A single sample gave rise to the 20 T cell receptor beta chains below, sequenced in a study of T cells in Graves' hyperthyroidism and ophthalmopathy (dated by TCRdb to between 2017 and 2020). The protocol used for the library was multiplex PCR. The run used an Illumina HiSeq 2000. The TCR beta CDR3 regions were amplified from RNA transcripts. For the first round of RT-PCR on the TCR CDR3, the HTBI primer set was used together with the Qiagen OneStep RT-PCR kit. TCRdb reran the public reads through fastp at Q25 and MiXCR, keeping productive beta chains. Rows matching on CDR3 protein sequence are summarized as one entry with the most common DNA and genes. For this sample there are 200,000 to 300,000 distinct CDR3 sequences; roughly 17% appear just once. In total, the top ten clones hold around 30% of the sample. Sample: blood. The receptors come from a woman under 30 with Graves' ophthalmopathy.

This clonotype has at least ten counts. The chain joins TRBV6-1 to TRBJ2-3; D may be TRBD2 (5 bases). Deletions cut 5 bases from V and 7 bases from J, with 13 bases between. Germline loops: CDR1 MNHNS, CDR2 SASEGT. This CDR3 region has 13 residues. CDR3 nucleotides: TGTGCCAGCAGTTACCCTAACGGGAATACGCAGTATTTT. Protein sequence: CASSYPNGNTQYF.

There are many counts of this clonotype. The chain recombines TRBV12-3 or TRBV12-4 with TRBJ2-2; possibly TRBD1 or TRBD2 for D (5 bases each). With 2 bases removed from V and 7 bases from J, the gap between germline ends came to 8 bases. There are 13 residues in the CDR3. The CDR3 DNA is TGTGCCAGCAGTTTAATGGGACGCGGGGAGCTGTTTTTT. Protein sequence: CASSLMGRGELFF.

This sequence joins TRBV20-1 and TRBJ2-3; 12 positions match TRBD2. V shed 5 bases and J 6 bases; nucleotides not matched to a gene: 9. The CDR3 has 15 amino acids. Germline V lookup: CDR1 DFQATT, CDR2 SNEGSKA (reference sequence). In nucleotides, the CDR3 is TGCAGTGCTCGGTCTAGCGGGAGGGAGGTGGATACGCAGTATTTT. As protein: CSARSSGREVDTQYF.

The table lists this clonotype with many counts. The CDR3 region is CASTPGGGAVETQYF. The CDR3 DNA sequence: TGTGCCAGCACCCCCGGGGGAGGGGCGGTGGAGACCCAGTACTTC. V is TRBV7-9 and J is TRBJ2-5; 7 bases are a match to TRBD2. CDR1 is SEHNR and CDR2 is FQNEAQ in the germline V gene (reference sequence). This CDR3 contains 15 residues. Trimming cost V 7 bases and J 5 bases; bases outside gene matches: 13. Full variable domain (outside the CDR3, taken from reference TRBV7-9 and TRBJ2-5): DTGVSQNPRHKITKRGQNVTFRCDPISEHNRLYWYRQTLGQGPEFLTYFQNEAQLEKSRLLSDRFSAERPKGSFSTLEIQRTEQGDSAMYLCASTPGGGAVETQYFGPGTRLLVL.

This clonotype came up many times. V and J are TRBV25-1 and TRBJ1-6, with TRBD1 matching 7 bases. V shed 6 bases and J 10 bases; nucleotides not matched to a gene: 6. Per the germline V gene, CDR1 is MGHDK and CDR2 is SYGVNS. This CDR3 region has 13 residues. The CDR3, as DNA: TGTGCCAGCAGGAAACAGGGGTGGTCACCCCTCCACTTT. This codes for CASRKQGWSPLHF.

The sample holds many counts of this clonotype. The chain is built from TRBV4-3 and TRBJ2-5; D not certain. CDR1 is LGHNA, CDR2 YSLEER, per germline. Trimming took 2 bases from V and 2 from J, leaving 6 bases between them. The CDR3 loop spans 13 amino acids. The DNA for the CDR3 is TGCGCCAGCAGCCAACAGCAGCAAGAGACCCAGTACTTC. This codes for CASSQQQQETQYF.

This clonotype was found many times. The chain links TRBV29-1 to TRBJ2-3, with 8 bases identical to TRBD2. J lost 4 bases, V lost 3 bases, and 9 bases had no gene match. Germline loops: CDR1 SQVTM, CDR2 ANQGSEA. This CDR3 has 15 residues. The CDR3 DNA sequence: TGCAGCGTTGAGGGACGGGAGGGCCCCCCAGATACGCAGTATTTT. Amino acids: CSVEGREGPPDTQYF.

This clonotype appeared many times. The chain combines TRBV7-9 with TRBJ2-5; 8 bases are shared with TRBD2. V dropped 7 bases and J dropped 5; count of bases not matched to a gene: 15. The CDR3 length is 16 residues. Germline V gene sequence: CDR1 SEHNR, CDR2 FQNEAQ (reference sequence). The CDR3 DNA reads TGTGCCAGCAAGCCAAGCGGGAGTCACAAAGGGGAGACCCAGTACTTC. It codes for CASKPSGSHKGETQYF.

This clonotype was observed at least ten times. The chain joins TRBV7-3 to TRBJ1-1; D unresolved. CDR1 is SGHTA and CDR2 is FQGTGA in the germline V gene. CDR3 length equals 14 residues. With 5 bases removed from V and 5 bases from J, the gap between germline ends came to 15 bases. The CDR3 protein is CASSPNTVGTEAFF. The CDR3 DNA is TGTGCCAGCAGCCCCAACACGGTTGGAACTGAAGCTTTCTTT.

There are many counts of this clonotype. The CDR3 loop reads CSARKAPEQFF. CDR3 DNA: TGCAGTGCTAGAAAAGCGCCCGAGCAGTTCTTC. This rearrangement joins TRBV20-1 to TRBJ2-1; D uncertain. Looked up from germline, CDR1 is DFQATT and CDR2 is SNEGSKA (reference sequence). This CDR3 is built from 11 residues. V lost 2 bases to trimming and J lost 10 bases, with 9 bases between them.

In this sample, this clonotype turned up many times. The V and J genes are TRBV20-1 and TRBJ1-2; 9 bases align to TRBD1. The CDR3 spans 13 residues. Germline lookup yields CDR1 DFQATT and CDR2 SNEGSKA (reference sequence). Germline trimming cut 5 bases from V and 8 bases from J; bases unmatched to any gene: 9. The CDR3, as DNA: TGCAGTGCTTTCCGGGACAGGGCAGTCGGCTACACCTTC. Encoded protein: CSAFRDRAVGYTF.

This clonotype was observed at least ten times. The gene calls are TRBV5-1 and TRBJ2-5; D is uncertain. In germline, CDR1 is SGHRS, CDR2 YFSETQ. This CDR3 spans 14 amino acids. V was clipped by 2 bases and J by 1 base, with 9 bases between them. CDR3 sequence reads: CASSFQNLQETQYF. For the CDR3, the DNA is TGCGCCAGCAGCTTCCAGAATCTCCAAGAGACCCAGTACTTC.

This clonotype was picked up many times. This chain uses TRBV5-1 with TRBJ2-4; 9 nucleotides align to TRBD1. Germline V gene sequence: CDR1 SGHRS, CDR2 YFSETQ. The CDR3 spans 15 residues. Germline trimming cut 0 bases from V and 6 bases from J; bases unmatched to any gene: 4. In DNA, the CDR3 is TGCGCCAGCAGCTTGGCGACAGGGGGTAGAAACATTCAGTACTTC. This encodes CASSLATGGRNIQYF.

There are many counts of this clonotype. The chain recombines TRBV10-3 with TRBJ2-2; TRBD2 agrees at 10 bases. Germline V CDR1 and CDR2: ENHRY, SYGVKD. The CDR3 is made up of 17 amino acids. With 2 bases clipped from V and 7 bases from J, the junction kept 10 bases outside the gene matches. This CDR3 is CAISETPGLATGGELFF. The DNA of the CDR3 is TGTGCCATCAGTGAGACTCCGGGACTAGCGACGGGCGGGGAGCTGTTTTTT.

This clonotype was seen at least ten times. The chain uses TRBV5-1 and TRBJ1-2; D gene unclear. Deletions cut 2 bases from V and 0 bases from J, with 8 bases between. The CDR3 loop spans 14 amino acids. Germline CDR1 and CDR2: SGHRS and YFSETQ. This CDR3 is CASSFDNPNYGYTF. CDR3 nucleotide sequence: TGCGCCAGCAGCTTCGACAATCCTAACTATGGCTACACCTTC.

This clonotype came up many times. This chain uses TRBV3-1 with TRBJ2-5; 15 nucleotides agree with TRBD2. Germline V gives CDR1 LGHDT, CDR2 YNNKEL (reference sequence). Germline trimming cut 4 bases from V and 5 bases from J; bases unmatched to any gene: 2. The CDR3 totals 15 residues. The CDR3 loop reads CASSRTSGRAETQYF. As DNA, the CDR3 is TGTGCCAGCAGCCGGACTAGCGGGAGGGCCGAGACCCAGTACTTC.

The chain has TRBV11-1 and TRBJ2-5; 9 bases map to TRBD1. The V segment lost 5 bases and the J segment 5 bases; nucleotides outside the gene matches: 21. The germline V gene encodes CDR1 SGHAT and CDR2 FQDESV (reference sequence). There are 19 residues in the CDR3. CDR3 nucleotides: TGTGCCAGCAGCCCCCTGGGACAGGGTCGACAAGGGGGGACGGAGACCCAGTACTTC. Protein product: CASSPLGQGRQGGTETQYF.

This clonotype was seen many times. For the CDR3, the DNA is TGTGCCAGCAGTCCCGGGACAATCGCCTACGAGCAGTACTTC. This codes for CASSPGTIAYEQYF. J is TRBJ2-7 and V is TRBV27; D is perhaps TRBD1 (6 bases). This CDR3 is built from 14 residues. Trimming left V 5 bases short and J 2 bases short, with 13 bases between. The V gene's germline CDR1 is MNHEY and CDR2 SMNVEV (reference sequence).

This clonotype was counted many times. The CDR3: CASSLAGGTGNTIYF. CDR3 DNA: TGTGCCAGCAGCTTAGCGGGGGGAACCGGAAACACCATATATTTT. The genes are TRBV7-2 and TRBJ1-3, with a possible D match to TRBD1 (5 bases). The germline V and J ends were trimmed by 0 bases and 4 bases, with 10 bases remaining between them. Germline assignment: CDR1 SGHTA and CDR2 FQGNSA. This CDR3 is 15 amino acids long.

This clonotype was seen once. V and J are TRBV25-1 and TRBJ1-1, with D perhaps matching TRBD1 (6 bases). Germline lookup yields CDR1 MGHDK and CDR2 SYGVNS. The CDR3 runs 12 residues. The germline V and J ends were trimmed by 10 bases and 2 bases, with 11 bases remaining between them. CDR3 residues: CATTGFNTEAFF. In DNA, the CDR3 is TGTGCCACTACAGGGTTCAACACTGAAGCTTTCTTT.